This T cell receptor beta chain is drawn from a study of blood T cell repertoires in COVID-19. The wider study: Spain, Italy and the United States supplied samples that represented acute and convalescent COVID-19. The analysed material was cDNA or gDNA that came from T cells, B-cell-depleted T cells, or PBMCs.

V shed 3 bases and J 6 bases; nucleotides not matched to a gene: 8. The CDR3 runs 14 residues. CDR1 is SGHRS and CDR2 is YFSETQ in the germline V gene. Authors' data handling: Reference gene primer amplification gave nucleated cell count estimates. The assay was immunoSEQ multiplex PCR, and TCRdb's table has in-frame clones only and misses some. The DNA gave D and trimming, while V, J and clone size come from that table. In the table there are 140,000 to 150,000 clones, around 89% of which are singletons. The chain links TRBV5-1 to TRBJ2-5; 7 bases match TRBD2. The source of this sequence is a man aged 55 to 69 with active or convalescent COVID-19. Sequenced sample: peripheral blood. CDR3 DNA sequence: TGCGCCAGCAGCTGGGGGGGAACCGGACAGACCCAGTACTTC. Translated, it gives CASSWGGTGQTQYF.